This TCR beta chain was captured by sequencing in a study of identical twins. Notes on the study in general: In cord blood, abundant beta clonotypes had fewer insertions; memory showed no trend. The authors drew conclusions from cross-sectional statistical analysis rather than following the same donors. Zero-insertion results could be subject to partial confounding by invariant MAIT and iNKT cells. Some out-of-frame alpha sequences were shared by twins, and these showed excess low generation probability.

CDR1 and CDR2 (germline): SGHDT, YYEEEE. V gave up 2 bases and J gave up 5 bases, with 14 bases separating them. The CDR3 consists of 14 residues. Of note for this clonotype: As yet, its antigen is unknown.

Each CDR3 protein is one row after TCRdb ran MiXCR on the 5' RACE reads. The data contain approximately 680,000 distinct CDR3 sequences, roughly 7.1% of them singletons. This sample was also put to use in a study of yellow fever vaccine responses in identical twins.

The chain uses TRBV5-6 and TRBJ2-7; a possible D gene is TRBD2 (5 bases). The receptor comes from a young woman in good health. The sample comprised PBMCs. The CDR3 DNA reads as TGTGCCAGCAGCTTCCTGCTAGGAGGCAACGAGCAGTACTTC. This translates into CASSFLLGGNEQYF.